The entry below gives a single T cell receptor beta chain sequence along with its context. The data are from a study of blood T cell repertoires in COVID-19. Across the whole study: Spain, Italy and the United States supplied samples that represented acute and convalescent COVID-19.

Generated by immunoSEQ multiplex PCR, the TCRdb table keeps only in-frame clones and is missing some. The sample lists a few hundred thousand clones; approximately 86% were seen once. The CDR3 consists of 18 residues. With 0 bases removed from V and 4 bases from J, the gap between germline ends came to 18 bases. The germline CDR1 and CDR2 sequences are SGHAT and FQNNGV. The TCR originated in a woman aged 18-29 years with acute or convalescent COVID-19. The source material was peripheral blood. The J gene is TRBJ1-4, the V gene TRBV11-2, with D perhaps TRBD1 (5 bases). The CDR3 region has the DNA TGTGCCAGCAGCTTAGAAGGGGCTGACAGAACCATTAATGAAAAACTGTTTTTT. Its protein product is CASSLEGADRTINEKLFF. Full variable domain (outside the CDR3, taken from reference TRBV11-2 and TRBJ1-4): EAGVAQSPRYKIIEKRQSVAFWCNPISGHATLYWYQQILGQGPKLLIQFQNNGVVDDSQLPKDRFSAERLKGVDSTLKIQPAKLEDSAVYLCASSLEGADRTINEKLFFGSGTQLSVL.